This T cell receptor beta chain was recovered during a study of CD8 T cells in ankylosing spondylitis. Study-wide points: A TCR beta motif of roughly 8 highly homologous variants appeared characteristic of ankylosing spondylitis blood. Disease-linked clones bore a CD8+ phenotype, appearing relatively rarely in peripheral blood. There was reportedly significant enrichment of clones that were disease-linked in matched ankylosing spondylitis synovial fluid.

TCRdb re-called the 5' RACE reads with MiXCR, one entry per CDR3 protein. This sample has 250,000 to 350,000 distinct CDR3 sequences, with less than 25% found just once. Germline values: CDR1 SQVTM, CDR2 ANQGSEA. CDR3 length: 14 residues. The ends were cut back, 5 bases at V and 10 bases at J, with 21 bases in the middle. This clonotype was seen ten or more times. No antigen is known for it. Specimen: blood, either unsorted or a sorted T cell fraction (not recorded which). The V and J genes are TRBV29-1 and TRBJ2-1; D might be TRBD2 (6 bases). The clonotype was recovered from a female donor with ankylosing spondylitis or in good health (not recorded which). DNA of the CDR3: TGCAGCGTTTACTCGGGAGAAAAGGTCGGGGAGCAGTTCTTC. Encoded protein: CSVYSGEKVGEQFF.